This T cell receptor (beta chain) was documented in a study of T cell changes during pregnancy in multiple sclerosis. Generated by immunoSEQ multiplex PCR, the TCRdb table keeps only in-frame clones and is missing some. This table holds 40,000 to 45,000 clones, around 92% found once. This CDR3 comprises 13 residues. V gave up 5 bases and J gave up 2 bases, with 9 bases separating them. Germline values: CDR1 MGHDK, CDR2 SYGVNS. Sequenced input: peripheral blood. This receptor was identified in a female donor with multiple sclerosis, enrolled in a pregnancy study. This chain uses TRBV25-1 with TRBJ1-1; D gene unclear. The CDR3 region is CASSLFVNTEAFF. In DNA, the CDR3 is TGTGCCAGCAGTTTGTTTGTCAACACTGAAGCTTTCTTT. The entire variable domain, with the rest obtained from reference TRBV25-1 and TRBJ1-1, is as follows: EADIYQTPRYLVIGTGKKITLECSQTMGHDKMYWYQQDPGMELHLIHYSYGVNSTEKGDLSSESTVSRIRTEHFPLTLESARPSHTSQYLCASSLFVNTEAFFGQGTRLTVV.